The 10 T cell receptor beta chains below come from one sample, sequenced in a study of CD8 T cells in ankylosing spondylitis. Findings and caveats of the study: It appeared that ankylosing spondylitis blood was characterized by a TCR beta motif of several highly homologous variants.

TCRdb reanalysed the 5' RACE reads using MiXCR and keeps one entry per CDR3 protein. The sample records a few hundred thousand distinct CDR3 sequences, more than 20% being singletons. These receptors have no known antigen. Sequenced material: blood, either unsorted or a sorted T cell fraction (not recorded which). The source of these receptors is a male donor with ankylosing spondylitis.

Many counts were recorded for this clonotype. The CDR3 coding sequence is TGCGCCAGCACCCTGGACAACCAAGAGACCCAGTACTTC. Translating it yields CASTLDNQETQYF. The chain recombines TRBV5-1 with TRBJ2-5, with D possibly being TRBD1 (5 bases). CDR3 length: 13 amino acids. The germline V and J ends were trimmed by 6 bases and 0 bases, with 9 bases remaining between them. Per the germline V gene, CDR1 is SGHRS and CDR2 is YFSETQ.

This clonotype was seen a few times. The chain couples TRBV3-1 to TRBJ1-5, with TRBD1 identical over 8 bases. The trim removed 4 bases at V and 3 bases at J, leaving 2 bases unmatched. The CDR3 consists of 14 residues. The germline gives CDR1 LGHDT, CDR2 YNNKEL (reference sequence). The CDR3 bases are TGTGCCAGCAGCCGGGGACAGGACAATCAGCCCCAGCATTTT. Amino acid sequence: CASSRGQDNQPQHF.

The chain employs TRBV7-9 and TRBJ1-5; D gene ambiguous. The CDR3 is 13 residues long. Trimming stripped 3 bases from V and 6 bases from J, with 9 bases between. Germline CDR1 and CDR2: SEHNR and FQNEAQ (reference sequence). The CDR3 nucleotides are TGTGCCAGCAGCTTCAATTCAGCTCAGCCCCAGCATTTT. It yields the protein CASSFNSAQPQHF.

This chain connects TRBV12-3 or TRBV12-4 to TRBJ1-6; D gene unclear. Trimming removed 6 bases from V and 8 bases from J, with 11 bases in between. This CDR3 comprises 13 residues. The DNA of the CDR3 is TGTGCCAGCAGCGTACATCAGGATTCACCCCTCCACTTT. Its translation is CASSVHQDSPLHF.

The chain is built from TRBV24-1 and TRBJ2-7; the match to TRBD1 covers 9 bases. Trimming removed 11 bases from V and 3 bases from J; junction bases left unmatched: 4. The CDR3 is 12 residues long. In germline, CDR1 is KGHDR, CDR2 SFDVKD. CDR3 bases: TGTGCCATCCGGACAGGGGTCTACGAGCAGTACTTC. Its protein is CAIRTGVYEQYF.

The chain links TRBV28 to TRBJ2-1; 16 bases match TRBD2. Germline CDR1 is MDHEN and CDR2 is SYDVKM. The CDR3 covers 18 residues. V shed 6 bases, J shed 2 bases, and the junction held 7 bases outside the gene matches. This chain's CDR3 is CASSPPGTSGRAYNEQFF. For the CDR3, the DNA is TGTGCCAGCAGCCCTCCTGGGACTAGCGGGAGGGCCTACAATGAGCAGTTCTTC.

This clonotype was detected a few times. The chain combines TRBV29-1 with TRBJ2-5; 7 nucleotides match TRBD1. V lost 6 bases to trimming and J lost 5 bases; unmatched junction nucleotides: 12. Germline V gene sequence: CDR1 SQVTM, CDR2 ANQGSEA. The CDR3 has 14 amino acids. CDR3 loop: CSVDRTGDGETQYF. CDR3 sequence (DNA): TGCAGCGTAGACCGGACAGGCGACGGGGAGACCCAGTACTTC.

CDR3 DNA sequence: TGTGCCAGCAGCTTAGGACCCCACGGTAGCGTCGTCGGGGAGCTGTTTTTT. Translation gives CASSLGPHGSVVGELFF. The gene calls are TRBV7-2 and TRBJ2-2; a possible D gene is TRBD2 (5 bases). CDR1 is SGHTA, CDR2 FQGNSA, per germline. Trimming cost V 1 base and J 7 bases, with 19 bases left between them. CDR3 length: 17 residues.

This chain connects TRBV12-3 or TRBV12-4 to TRBJ1-2, with D possibly TRBD1 on 5 matching bases. V lost 6 bases and J lost 0, with 11 bases in between. The length of the CDR3 is 14 residues. In DNA form, the CDR3 reads TGTGCCAGCAGGGGCGGGGGATCTAACTATGGCTACACCTTC. Encoded protein: CASRGGGSNYGYTF.

The rearrangement uses TRBV20-1 and TRBJ1-1, with 8 bases that match TRBD1. The germline gives CDR1 DFQATT, CDR2 SNEGSKA (reference sequence). The CDR3 sequence is 14 residues long. The V gene end was trimmed by 0 bases and the J gene end by 6 bases; junction bases not matched to a gene: 6. This chain's CDR3 is CSARDLAGGSEAFF. The CDR3 coding sequence is TGCAGTGCTAGAGATCTTGCAGGGGGCTCTGAAGCTTTCTTT.